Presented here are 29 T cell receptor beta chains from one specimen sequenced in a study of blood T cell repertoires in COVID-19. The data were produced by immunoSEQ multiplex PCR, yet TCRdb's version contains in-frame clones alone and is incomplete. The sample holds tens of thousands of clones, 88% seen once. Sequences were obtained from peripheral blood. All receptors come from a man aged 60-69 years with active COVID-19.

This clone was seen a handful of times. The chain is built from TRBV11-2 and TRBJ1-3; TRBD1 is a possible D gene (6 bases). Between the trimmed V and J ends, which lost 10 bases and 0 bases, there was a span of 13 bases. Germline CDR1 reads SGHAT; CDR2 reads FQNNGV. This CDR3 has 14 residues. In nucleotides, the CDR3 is TGTGCCACACCCAGGGGTGGCTCTGGAAACACCATATATTTT. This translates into CATPRGGSGNTIYF.

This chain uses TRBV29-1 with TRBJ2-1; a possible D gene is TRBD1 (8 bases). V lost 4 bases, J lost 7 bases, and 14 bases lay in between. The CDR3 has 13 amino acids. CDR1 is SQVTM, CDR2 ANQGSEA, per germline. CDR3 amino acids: CSVGVQGGNEQFF. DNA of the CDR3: TGCAGCGTTGGGGTACAGGGGGGGAATGAGCAGTTCTTC.

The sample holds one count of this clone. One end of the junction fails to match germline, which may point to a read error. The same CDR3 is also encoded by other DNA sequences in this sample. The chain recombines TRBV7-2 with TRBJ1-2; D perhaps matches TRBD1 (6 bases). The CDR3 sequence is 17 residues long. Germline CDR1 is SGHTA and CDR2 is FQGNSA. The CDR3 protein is CASSPPLRAGANYGYTF. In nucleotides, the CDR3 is TGTGCCAGCAGCCCTCCGTTACGGGCAGGGGCTAACTATGGCTACACTTTC. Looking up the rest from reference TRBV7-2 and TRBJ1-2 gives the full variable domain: GAGVSQSPSNKVTEKGKDVELRCDPISGHTALYWYRQSLGQGLEFLIYFQGNSAPDKSGLPSDRFSAERTGGSVSTLTIQRTQQEDSAVYLCASSPPLRAGANYGYTFGSGTRLTVV.

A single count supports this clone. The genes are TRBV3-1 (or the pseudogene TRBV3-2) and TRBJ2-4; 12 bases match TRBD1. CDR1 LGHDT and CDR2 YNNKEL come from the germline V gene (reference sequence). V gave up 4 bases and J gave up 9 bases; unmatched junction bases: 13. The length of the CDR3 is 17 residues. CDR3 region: CASSPSGQGARFSIQYF. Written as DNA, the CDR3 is TGTGCCAGCAGCCCATCGGGACAGGGGGCGCGTTTTAGCATTCAGTACTTC.

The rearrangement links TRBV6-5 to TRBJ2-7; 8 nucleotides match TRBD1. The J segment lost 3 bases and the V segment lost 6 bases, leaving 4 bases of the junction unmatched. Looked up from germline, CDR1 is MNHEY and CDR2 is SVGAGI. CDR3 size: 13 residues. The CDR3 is CASSRQGNYEQYF. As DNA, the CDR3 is TGTGCCAGCAGCAGACAGGGGAACTACGAGCAGTACTTC.

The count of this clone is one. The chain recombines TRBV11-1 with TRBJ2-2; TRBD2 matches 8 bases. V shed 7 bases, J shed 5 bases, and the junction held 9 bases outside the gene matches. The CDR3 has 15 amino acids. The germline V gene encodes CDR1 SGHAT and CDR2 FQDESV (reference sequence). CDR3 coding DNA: TGTGCCAGCACACCGGGACTAGGAAGGACCGGGGAGCTGTTTTTT. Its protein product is CASTPGLGRTGELFF.

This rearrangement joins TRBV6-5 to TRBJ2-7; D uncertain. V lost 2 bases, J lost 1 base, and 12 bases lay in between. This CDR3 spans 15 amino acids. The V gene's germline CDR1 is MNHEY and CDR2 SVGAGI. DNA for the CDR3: TGTGCCAGCAGTTACGACGGGTCTGATTCCTACGAGCAGTACTTC. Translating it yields CASSYDGSDSYEQYF.

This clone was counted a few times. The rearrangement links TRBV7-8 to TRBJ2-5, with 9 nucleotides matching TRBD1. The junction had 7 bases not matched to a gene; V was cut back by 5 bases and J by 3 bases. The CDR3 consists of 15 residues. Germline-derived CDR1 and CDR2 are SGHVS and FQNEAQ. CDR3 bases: TGTGCCAGCAGCCCCCGGTGGGACAGGGAAGAGACCCAGTACTTC. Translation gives CASSPRWDREETQYF.

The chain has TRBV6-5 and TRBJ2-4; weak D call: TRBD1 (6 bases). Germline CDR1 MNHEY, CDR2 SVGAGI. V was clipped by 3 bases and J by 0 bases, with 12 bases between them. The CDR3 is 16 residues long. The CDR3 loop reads CASSYSGAGAKNIQYF. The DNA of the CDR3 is TGTGCCAGCAGTTATTCAGGGGCTGGAGCCAAAAACATTCAGTACTTC.

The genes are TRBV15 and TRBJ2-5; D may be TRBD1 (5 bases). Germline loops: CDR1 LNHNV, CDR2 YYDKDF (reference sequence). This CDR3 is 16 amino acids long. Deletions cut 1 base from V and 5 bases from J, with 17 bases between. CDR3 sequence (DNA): TGTGCCACCAGCAGAGTTCCGACAGCACCGCGGGAGACCCAGTACTTC. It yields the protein CATSRVPTAPRETQYF.

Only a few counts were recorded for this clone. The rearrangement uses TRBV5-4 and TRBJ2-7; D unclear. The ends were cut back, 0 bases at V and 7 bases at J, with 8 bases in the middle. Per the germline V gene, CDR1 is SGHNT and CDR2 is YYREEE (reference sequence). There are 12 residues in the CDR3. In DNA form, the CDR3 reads TGTGCCAGCAGCTTGGATTACCGGGAGCAGTACTTC. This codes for CASSLDYREQYF.

CDR3 sequence reads: CASSSLLAGAADTQYF. In nucleotides, the CDR3 is TGCGCCAGCAGCTCCTTACTAGCGGGAGCAGCAGATACGCAGTATTTT. The rearrangement links TRBV5-1 to TRBJ2-3, with 11 bases aligning to TRBD2. The ends lost 3 bases at V and 4 bases at J; junction bases unmatched: 7. The CDR3 is 16 amino acids. Germline loops: CDR1 SGHRS, CDR2 YFSETQ. Based on the CDR3 plus reference TRBV5-1 and TRBJ2-3, the full variable domain is KAGVTQTPRYLIKTRGQQVTLSCSPISGHRSVSWYQQTPGQGLQFLFEYFSETQRNKGNFPGRFSGRQFSNSRSEMNVSTLELGDSALYLCASSSLLAGAADTQYFGPGTRLTVL.

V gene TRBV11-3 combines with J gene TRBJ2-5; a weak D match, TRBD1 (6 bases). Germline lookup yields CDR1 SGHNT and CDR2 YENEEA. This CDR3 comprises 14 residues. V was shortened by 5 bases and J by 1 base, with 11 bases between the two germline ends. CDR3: CASSQGGFQETQYF. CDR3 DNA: TGTGCCAGCAGCCAAGGGGGTTTCCAAGAGACCCAGTACTTC.

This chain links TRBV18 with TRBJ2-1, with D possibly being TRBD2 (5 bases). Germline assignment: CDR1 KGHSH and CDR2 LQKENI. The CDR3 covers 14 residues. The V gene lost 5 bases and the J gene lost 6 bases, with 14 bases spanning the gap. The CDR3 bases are TGTGCCAGCTCAGAGGTCGCGGGCCTCAATGAGCAGTTCTTC. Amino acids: CASSEVAGLNEQFF.

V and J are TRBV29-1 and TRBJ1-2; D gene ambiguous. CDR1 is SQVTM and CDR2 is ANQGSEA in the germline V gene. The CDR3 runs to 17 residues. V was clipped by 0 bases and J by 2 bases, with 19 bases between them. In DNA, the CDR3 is TGCAGCGTTGAAGATGGAGGACTGAAGCCCTTAAACTATGGCTACACCTTC. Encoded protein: CSVEDGGLKPLNYGYTF.

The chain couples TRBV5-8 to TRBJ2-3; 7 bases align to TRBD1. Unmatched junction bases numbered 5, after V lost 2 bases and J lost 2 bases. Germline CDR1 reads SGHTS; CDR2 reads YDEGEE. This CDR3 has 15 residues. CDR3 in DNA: TGTGCCAGCAGCTTCATGACAGGGTTCACAGATACGCAGTATTTT. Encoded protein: CASSFMTGFTDTQYF.

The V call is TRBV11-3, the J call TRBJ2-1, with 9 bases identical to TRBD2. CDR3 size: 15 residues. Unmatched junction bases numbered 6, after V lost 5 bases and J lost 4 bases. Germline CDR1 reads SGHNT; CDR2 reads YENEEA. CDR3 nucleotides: TGTGCCAGCAGCCTACGACTAGCGGAGTACAATGAGCAGTTCTTC. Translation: CASSLRLAEYNEQFF.

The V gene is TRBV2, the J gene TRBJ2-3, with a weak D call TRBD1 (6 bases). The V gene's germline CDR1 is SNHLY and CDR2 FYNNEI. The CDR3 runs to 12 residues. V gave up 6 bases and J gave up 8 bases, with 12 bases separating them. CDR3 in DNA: TGTGCCAGCAGCTACAGGGATGGTACGCAGTATTTT. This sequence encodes CASSYRDGTQYF.

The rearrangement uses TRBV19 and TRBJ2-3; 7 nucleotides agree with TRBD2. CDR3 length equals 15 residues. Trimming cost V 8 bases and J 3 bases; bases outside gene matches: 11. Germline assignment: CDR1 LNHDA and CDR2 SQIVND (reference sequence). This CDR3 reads CASRSTQGGTDTQYF. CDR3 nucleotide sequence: TGTGCCAGTCGCAGCACGCAGGGAGGGACAGATACGCAGTATTTT.

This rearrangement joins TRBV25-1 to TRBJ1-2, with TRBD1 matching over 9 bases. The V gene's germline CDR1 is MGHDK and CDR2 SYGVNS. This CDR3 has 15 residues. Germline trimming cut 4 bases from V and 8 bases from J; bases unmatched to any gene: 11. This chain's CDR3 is CASSGPDRGGLGYTF. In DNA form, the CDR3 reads TGTGCCAGCAGTGGGCCGGACAGGGGAGGTTTGGGCTACACCTTC.

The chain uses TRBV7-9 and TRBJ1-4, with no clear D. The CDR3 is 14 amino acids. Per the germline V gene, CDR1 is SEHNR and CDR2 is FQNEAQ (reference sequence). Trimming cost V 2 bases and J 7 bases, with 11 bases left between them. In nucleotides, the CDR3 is TGTGCCAGCAGCTTATCGGGGTTGAGTGAAAAACTGTTTTTT. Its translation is CASSLSGLSEKLFF.

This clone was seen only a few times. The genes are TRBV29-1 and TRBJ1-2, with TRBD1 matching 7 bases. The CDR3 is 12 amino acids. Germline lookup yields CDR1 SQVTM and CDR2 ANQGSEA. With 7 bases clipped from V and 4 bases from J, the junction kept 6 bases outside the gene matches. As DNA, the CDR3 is TGCAGCGACATACAGGGGTCCTATGGCTACACCTTC. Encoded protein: CSDIQGSYGYTF.

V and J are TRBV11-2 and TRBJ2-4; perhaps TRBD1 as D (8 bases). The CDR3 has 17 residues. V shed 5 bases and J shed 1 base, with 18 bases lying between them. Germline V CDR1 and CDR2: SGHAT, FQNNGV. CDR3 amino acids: CASSGYRGGEAKNIQYF. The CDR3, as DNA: TGTGCCAGCAGCGGGTACAGGGGGGGCGAGGCCAAAAACATTCAGTACTTC.

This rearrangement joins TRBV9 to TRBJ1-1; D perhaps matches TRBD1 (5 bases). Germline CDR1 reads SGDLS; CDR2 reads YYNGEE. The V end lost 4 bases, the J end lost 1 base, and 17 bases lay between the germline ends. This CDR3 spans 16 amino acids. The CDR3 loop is CASSPAGDWGNTEAFF. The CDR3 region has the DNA TGTGCCAGCAGCCCAGCGGGGGACTGGGGGAACACTGAAGCTTTCTTT.

Here the CDR3 DNA reads TGCAGCGTTGAATTCGGGAGCCGCGAGCAGTACTTC. As protein: CSVEFGSREQYF. J is TRBJ2-7 and V is TRBV29-1, with D tentatively TRBD2 (6 bases). Trimming cost V 2 bases and J 6 bases, with 11 bases left between them. Germline-derived CDR1 and CDR2 are SQVTM and ANQGSEA. This CDR3 has 12 amino acids.

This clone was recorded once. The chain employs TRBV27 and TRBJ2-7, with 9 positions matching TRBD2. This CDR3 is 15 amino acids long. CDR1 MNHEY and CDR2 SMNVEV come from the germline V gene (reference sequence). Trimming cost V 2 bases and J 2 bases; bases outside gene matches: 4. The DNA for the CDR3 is TGTGCCAGCAGTTTACGGAGCGGGAGGACCTACGAGCAGTACTTC. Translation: CASSLRSGRTYEQYF.

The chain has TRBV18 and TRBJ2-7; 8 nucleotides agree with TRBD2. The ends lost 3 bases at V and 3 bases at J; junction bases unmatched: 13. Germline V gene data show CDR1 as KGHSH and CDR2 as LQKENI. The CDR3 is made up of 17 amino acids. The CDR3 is CASSPSGTGGPNYEQYF. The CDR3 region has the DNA TGTGCCAGCTCACCCTCAGGGACGGGAGGGCCGAACTACGAGCAGTACTTC.

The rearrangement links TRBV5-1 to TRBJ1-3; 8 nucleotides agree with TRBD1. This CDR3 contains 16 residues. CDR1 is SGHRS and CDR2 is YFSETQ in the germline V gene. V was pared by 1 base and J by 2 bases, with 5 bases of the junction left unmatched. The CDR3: CASSLTGGYAGNTIYF. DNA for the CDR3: TGCGCCAGCAGCTTGACAGGGGGATATGCTGGAAACACCATATATTTT.

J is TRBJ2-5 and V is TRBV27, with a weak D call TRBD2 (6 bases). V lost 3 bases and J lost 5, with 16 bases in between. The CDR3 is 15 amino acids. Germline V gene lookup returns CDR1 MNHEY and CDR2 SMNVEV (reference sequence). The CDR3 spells CASSFGGTWGETQYF. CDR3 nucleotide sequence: TGTGCCAGCAGTTTTGGCGGGACTTGGGGGGAGACCCAGTACTTC.